This entry describes one T cell receptor (beta chain). The entry originates in a study of cytomegalovirus exposure and HLA in healthy donors. It was with 60 Vbeta and 13 Jbeta primers that the PCR ran. Using immunoSEQ multiplex PCR, the repertoire was profiled, and TCRdb retains in-frame clones only, with some absent. The repertoire holds 90,000 to 110,000 clones, with almost 75% as singletons. This CDR3 is built from 15 residues. V shed 7 bases and J shed 8 bases, with 20 bases lying between them. In germline, CDR1 is LNHDA, CDR2 SQIVND (reference sequence). The chain carries TRBV19 and TRBJ1-4; D perhaps matches TRBD1 (6 bases). The sequence derives from a man aged 35 to 55 in good health and CMV-seronegative. Sequenced material: PBMCs. The CDR3 protein is CASTPSEGDLEKLFF. CDR3 nucleotides: TGTGCCAGTACCCCGAGTGAGGGGGATTTAGAAAAACTGTTTTTT. Using reference TRBV19 and TRBJ1-4 for the parts outside the CDR3, the full variable domain is DGGITQSPKYLFRKEGQNVTLSCEQNLNHDAMYWYRQDPGQGLRLIYYSQIVNDFQKGDIAEGYSVSREKKESFPLTVTSAQKNPTAFYLCASTPSEGDLEKLFFGSGTQLSVL.